The 15 T cell receptor beta chains below were found in one sample sequenced in a study of blood T cell repertoires in COVID-19. The protocol was immunoSEQ multiplex PCR, while the TCRdb copy is restricted to in-frame clones and leaves out a portion. Here the sample spans some 120,000 clones, approximately 71% being singletons. What was sequenced was peripheral blood. These receptors came from a woman in her seventies with acute or convalescent COVID-19.

The rearrangement links TRBV6-6 to TRBJ2-3; a weak D match, TRBD2 (6 bases). The CDR3 is 16 amino acids. V lost 5 bases and J 1 base, leaving 16 bases between the germline ends. The germline CDR1 and CDR2 sequences are MNHNY and SVGAGI (reference sequence). The CDR3 sequence: CASSLSLTGGTDTQYF. The CDR3 DNA reads TGTGCCAGCAGTCTATCCCTAACGGGGGGCACAGATACGCAGTATTTT.

The genes are TRBV7-9 and TRBJ1-4, with D perhaps TRBD1 (6 bases). Germline V gene lookup returns CDR1 SEHNR and CDR2 FQNEAQ (reference sequence). V lost 0 bases to trimming and J lost 8 bases, with 13 bases between them. The CDR3 spans 15 residues. The CDR3 sequence: CASSLAASGAEKLFF. The CDR3, as DNA: TGTGCCAGCAGCTTAGCGGCCTCAGGGGCCGAAAAACTGTTTTTT.

The DNA for the CDR3 is TGCGCCAGCAGCTTGAAACAGGGTTCCGGGGAGCTGTTTTTT. Translated: CASSLKQGSGELFF. This rearrangement joins TRBV5-1 to TRBJ2-2; maybe TRBD1 (6 bases). Germline V gene data show CDR1 as SGHRS and CDR2 as YFSETQ. The V end lost 1 base, the J end lost 6 bases, and 10 bases lay between the germline ends. The CDR3 runs 14 residues.

V is TRBV27 and J is TRBJ1-1; a possible D gene is TRBD1 (6 bases). Germline CDR1 reads MNHEY; CDR2 reads SMNVEV (reference sequence). The CDR3 extends over 17 amino acids. V was clipped by 9 bases and J by 3 bases, with 26 bases between them. In DNA form, the CDR3 reads TGTGCCAGTCTTAAATCACAGGGTTCGGTAGTAGACACTGAAGCTTTCTTT. Amino acid sequence: CASLKSQGSVVDTEAFF.

This clone was counted between two and nine times. V gene TRBV3-1 (or the pseudogene TRBV3-2) combines with J gene TRBJ1-5, with D unresolved. Germline V lookup: CDR1 LGHDT, CDR2 YNNKEL (reference sequence). V was trimmed by 5 bases and J by 6 bases, leaving 17 bases between them. There are 15 residues in the CDR3. The chain's CDR3 is CASSEGGWTGQPQHF. For the CDR3, the DNA is TGTGCCAGCAGCGAGGGAGGGTGGACCGGTCAGCCCCAGCATTTT.

This clone was counted a few times. The rearrangement links TRBV21-1 to TRBJ1-2; the D segment call TRBD1 is taken from the table without a DNA check. TRBV21-1 counts as a pseudogene. The CDR3 has 15 amino acids. CDR3 sequence reads: CASSKGGGHNYGYTF. The CDR3 bases are TGTGCCAGCAGCAAAGGTGGGGGCCATAACTATGGCTACACCTTC.

This chain connects TRBV19 to TRBJ2-3, with TRBD1 matching over 8 bases. Germline values: CDR1 LNHDA, CDR2 SQIVND (reference sequence). The length of the CDR3 is 15 residues. After removal of 1 base from V and 0 bases from J, the junction contained 0 bases not matched to a gene. The CDR3 here is CASSIGTGSTDTQYF. CDR3 sequence (DNA): TGTGCCAGTAGTATAGGGACAGGGAGCACAGATACGCAGTATTTT. The whole variable domain, remainder taken from reference TRBV19 and TRBJ2-3, is DGGITQSPKYLFRKEGQNVTLSCEQNLNHDAMYWYRQDPGQGLRLIYYSQIVNDFQKGDIAEGYSVSREKKESFPLTVTSAQKNPTAFYLCASSIGTGSTDTQYFGPGTRLTVL.

This chain joins TRBV18 and TRBJ1-2; D gene unclear. Trimming took off 6 bases at V and 1 base at J, with 18 bases between the two ends. Germline V gives CDR1 KGHSH, CDR2 LQKENI. This CDR3 has 16 amino acids. The CDR3 DNA reads TGTGCCAGCTCCCCAACGCCTTTCGGGAGTAACTATGGCTACACCTTC. Encoded protein: CASSPTPFGSNYGYTF.

This clone was detected only once. The gene calls are TRBV7-9 and TRBJ1-5; 8 bases map to TRBD1. The V gene end was trimmed by 5 bases and the J gene end by 11 bases; junction bases not matched to a gene: 8. The CDR3 length is 13 residues. CDR1 is SEHNR, CDR2 FQNEAQ, per germline (reference sequence). As DNA, the CDR3 is TGTGCCAGCAGCGTAGGACAGGGAATGTCCCAGCATTTT. This codes for CASSVGQGMSQHF.

This rearrangement joins TRBV12-3 or TRBV12-4 to TRBJ2-1, with D unclear. V dropped 3 bases and J dropped 7 bases, with 4 bases sitting between them. The CDR3 runs 11 residues. The CDR3 reads CASSFVNEQFF. The CDR3 DNA reads as TGTGCCAGCAGTTTCGTAAATGAGCAGTTCTTC.

The chain links TRBV30 to TRBJ1-1; D possibly corresponds to TRBD1 (5 bases). The germline V gene encodes CDR1 GTSNPN and CDR2 SVGIG (reference sequence). The CDR3 extends over 14 amino acids. The V end lost 3 bases, the J end lost 4 bases, and 15 bases lay between the germline ends. CDR3 in amino acids: CAWRSGLGGTEAFF. The CDR3 region has the DNA TGTGCCTGGAGGTCAGGGTTGGGGGGCACTGAAGCTTTCTTT.

V is TRBV6-5 and J is TRBJ1-4, with 9 bases aligning to TRBD1. CDR1 MNHEY and CDR2 SVGAGI come from the germline V gene. The CDR3 has 15 amino acids. The junction had 6 bases not matched to a gene; V was cut back by 2 bases and J by 8 bases. In DNA form, the CDR3 reads TGTGCCAGCAGTTACGGGGACAGGGTCGGCGAAAAACTGTTTTTT. This gives the protein CASSYGDRVGEKLFF.

This rearrangement joins TRBV7-9 to TRBJ1-1; D ambiguous. Germline V gene lookup returns CDR1 SEHNR and CDR2 FQNEAQ (reference sequence). This CDR3 is built from 12 residues. V lost 1 base and J lost 4, with 4 bases in between. CDR3 in amino acids: CASSLEATEAFF. The DNA of the CDR3 is TGTGCCAGCAGCTTAGAAGCCACTGAAGCTTTCTTT.

This clone has a single count. This chain joins TRBV6-5 and TRBJ1-1; D is uncertain. V was shortened by 7 bases and J by 1 base, with 16 bases between the two germline ends. Germline loops: CDR1 MNHEY, CDR2 SVGAGI. The CDR3 runs 15 residues. This CDR3 is CASTSPAGGNTEAFF. CDR3 DNA: TGTGCCAGCACTTCACCGGCAGGTGGGAACACTGAAGCTTTCTTT.

Ten or more counts support this clone. The chain is built from TRBV15 and TRBJ2-7; D unclear. CDR1 is LNHNV and CDR2 is YYDKDF in the germline V gene (reference sequence). The CDR3 length is 13 residues. V lost 0 bases and J lost 4, with 7 bases in between. The DNA for the CDR3 is TGTGCCACCAGCAGAGATTTCGGGTACGAGCAGTACTTC. Protein product: CATSRDFGYEQYF.